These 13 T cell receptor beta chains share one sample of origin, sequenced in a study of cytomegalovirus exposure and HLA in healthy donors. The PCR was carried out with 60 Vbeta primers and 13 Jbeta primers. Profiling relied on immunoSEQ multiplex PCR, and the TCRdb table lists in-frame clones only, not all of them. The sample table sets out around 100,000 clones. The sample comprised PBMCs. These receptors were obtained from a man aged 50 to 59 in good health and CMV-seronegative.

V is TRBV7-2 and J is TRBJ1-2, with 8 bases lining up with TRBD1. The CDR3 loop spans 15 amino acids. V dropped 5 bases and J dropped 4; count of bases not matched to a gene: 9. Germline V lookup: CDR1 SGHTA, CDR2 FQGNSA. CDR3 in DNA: TGTGCCAGCAGCCCCGCAGGGGGCGGTTTCTATGGCTACACCTTC. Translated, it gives CASSPAGGGFYGYTF.

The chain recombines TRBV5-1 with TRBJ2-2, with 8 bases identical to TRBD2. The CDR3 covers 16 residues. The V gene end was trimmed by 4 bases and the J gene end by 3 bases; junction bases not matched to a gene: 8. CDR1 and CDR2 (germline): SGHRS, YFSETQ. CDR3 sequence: CASSRTGTSDTGELFF. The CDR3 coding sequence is TGCGCCAGCAGCCGTACCGGGACTAGTGACACCGGGGAGCTGTTTTTT.

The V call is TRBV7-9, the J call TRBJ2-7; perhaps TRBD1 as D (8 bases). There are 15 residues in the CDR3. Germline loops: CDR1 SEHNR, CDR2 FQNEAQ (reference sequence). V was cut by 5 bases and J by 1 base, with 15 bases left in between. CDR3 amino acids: CASSPQGEGSYEQYF. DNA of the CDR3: TGTGCCAGCAGCCCACAGGGGGAGGGGTCCTACGAGCAGTACTTC.

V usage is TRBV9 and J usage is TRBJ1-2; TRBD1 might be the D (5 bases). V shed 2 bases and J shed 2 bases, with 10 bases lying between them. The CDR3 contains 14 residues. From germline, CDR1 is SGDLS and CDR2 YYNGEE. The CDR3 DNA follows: TGTGCCAGCAGCGTCTCGTCAGGGAACTATGGCTACACCTTC. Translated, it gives CASSVSSGNYGYTF.

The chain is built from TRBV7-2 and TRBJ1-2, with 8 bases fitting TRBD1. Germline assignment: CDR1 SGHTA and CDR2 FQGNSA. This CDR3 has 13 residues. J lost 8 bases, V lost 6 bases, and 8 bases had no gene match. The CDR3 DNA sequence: TGTGCCAGCAGGGAGGACAGGGTGGGGGGCTACACCTTC. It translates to CASREDRVGGYTF. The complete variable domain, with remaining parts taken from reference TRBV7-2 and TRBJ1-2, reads GAGVSQSPSNKVTEKGKDVELRCDPISGHTALYWYRQSLGQGLEFLIYFQGNSAPDKSGLPSDRFSAERTGGSVSTLTIQRTQQEDSAVYLCASREDRVGGYTFGSGTRLTVV.

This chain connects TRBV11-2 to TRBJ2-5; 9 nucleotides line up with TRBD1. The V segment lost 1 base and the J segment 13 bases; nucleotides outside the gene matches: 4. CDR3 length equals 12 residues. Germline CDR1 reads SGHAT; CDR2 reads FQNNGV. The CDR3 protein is CASSLVDRGGYF. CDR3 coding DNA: TGTGCCAGCAGCTTAGTCGACAGGGGGGGGTACTTC.

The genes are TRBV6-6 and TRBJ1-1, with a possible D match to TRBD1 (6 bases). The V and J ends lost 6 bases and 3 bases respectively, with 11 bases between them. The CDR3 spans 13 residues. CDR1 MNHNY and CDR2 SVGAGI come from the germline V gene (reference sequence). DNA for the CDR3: TGTGCCAGCAGGTTCAGGGGATACACTGAAGCTTTCTTT. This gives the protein CASRFRGYTEAFF.

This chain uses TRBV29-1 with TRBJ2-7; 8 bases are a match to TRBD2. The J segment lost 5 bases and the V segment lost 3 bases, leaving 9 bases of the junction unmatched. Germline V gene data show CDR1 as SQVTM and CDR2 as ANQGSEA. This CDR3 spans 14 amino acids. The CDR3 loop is CSVDPTGGAHEQYF. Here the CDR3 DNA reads TGCAGCGTTGATCCCACCGGGGGGGCCCACGAGCAGTACTTC.

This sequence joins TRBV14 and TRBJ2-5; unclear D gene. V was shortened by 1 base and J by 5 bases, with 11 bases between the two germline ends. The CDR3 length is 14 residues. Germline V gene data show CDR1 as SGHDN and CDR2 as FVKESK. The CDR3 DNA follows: TGTGCCAGCAGCCAAGTACGACTTGGGGAGACCCAGTACTTC. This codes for CASSQVRLGETQYF.

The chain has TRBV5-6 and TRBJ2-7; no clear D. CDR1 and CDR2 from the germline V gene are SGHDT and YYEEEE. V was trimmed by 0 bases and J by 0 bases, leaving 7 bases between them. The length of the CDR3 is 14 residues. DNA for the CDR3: TGTGCCAGCAGCTTGGGGCGGAACTCCTACGAGCAGTACTTC. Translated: CASSLGRNSYEQYF.

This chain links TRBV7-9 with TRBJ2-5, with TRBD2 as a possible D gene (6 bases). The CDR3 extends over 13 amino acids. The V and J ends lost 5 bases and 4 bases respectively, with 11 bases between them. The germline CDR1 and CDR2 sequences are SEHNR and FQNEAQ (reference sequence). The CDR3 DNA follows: TGTGCCAGCAGCGAGGTCGGGAGAGAGACCCAGTACTTC. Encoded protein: CASSEVGRETQYF.

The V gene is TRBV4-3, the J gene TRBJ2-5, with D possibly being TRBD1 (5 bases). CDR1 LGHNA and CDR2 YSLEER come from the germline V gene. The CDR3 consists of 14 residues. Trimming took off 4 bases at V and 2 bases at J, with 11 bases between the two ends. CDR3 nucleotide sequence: TGCGCCAGCAGCCCCGACAGAATACAAGAGACCCAGTACTTC. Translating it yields CASSPDRIQETQYF.

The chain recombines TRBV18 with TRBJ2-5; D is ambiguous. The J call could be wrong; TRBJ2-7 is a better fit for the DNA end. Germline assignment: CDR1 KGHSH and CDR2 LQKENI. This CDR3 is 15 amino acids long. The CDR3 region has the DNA TGTGCCAGCTCACCACCGGTAACAGCCAGGTCCGAGCAGTACTTC. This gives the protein CASSPPVTARSEQYF.